The rows below give T cell receptor beta chains drawn from one sample of a study of neurological immune-mediated disorders. TCRdb ran MiXCR on the 5' RACE reads and lists one entry per CDR3 protein. Of just over 30,000 distinct CDR3 sequences in the sample, 4.5% to 7% were seen once. Sequencing was done on a sample of CD4+ T cells from blood. These receptors all come from a woman aged 50 to 65 in good health. The CDR3 runs from the conserved cysteine through the conserved F or W. Fields, in order: V gene, clone size, D gene, J gene, CDR3 DNA, CDR3 protein. D genes are given only for firm matches. Clone sizes are given selectively: once, few, many, or a class where the clone is expanded.

TRBV20-1,many,TRBD1,TRBJ1-1,TGCAGTGCTAGGGAGACAGGGGCGGACACTGAAGCTTTCTTT,CSARETGADTEAFF
TRBV7-8,medium-sized,.,TRBJ2-7,TGTGCCAGCAGCTTAAGACCTAAGCCGAGCTCCTACGAGCAGTACTTC,CASSLRPKPSSYEQYF
TRBV5-5,.,TRBD1,TRBJ1-5,TGTGCCAGCAGAACCGGGACAGGGTCTCCTAATCAGCCCCAGCATTTT,CASRTGTGSPNQPQHF
TRBV5-6,many,.,TRBJ2-7,TGTGCCAGCAGCTTTGGGCAAGGGCCCTACGAGCAGTACTTC,CASSFGQGPYEQYF
TRBV20-1,many,.,TRBJ2-7,TGCAGTGCTACGACCGCGGGGGAGCAGTACTTC,CSATTAGEQYF
TRBV18,many,TRBD1,TRBJ1-1,TGTGCCAGCTCAACGGAGACAGGGAATGAAGCTTTCTTT,CASSTETGNEAFF
TRBV2,many,TRBD1,TRBJ2-1,TGTGCCAGCAGGACACAGGGGGCTTTACTGCGTGAGCAGTTCTTC,CASRTQGALLREQFF
TRBV18,few,.,TRBJ1-3,TGTGCCAGCTCACACGTAGGGACGGTTCCCGCTGGAAACACCATATATTTT,CASSHVGTVPAGNTIYF
TRBV28,many,TRBD1,TRBJ1-3,TGTGCCAGCAGTTCTTCCCGGCGATCAGGGACAGCCTACGGAATCTCTGGAAACACCATATATTTT,CASSSSRRSGTAYGISGNTIYF
TRBV5-1,many,.,TRBJ2-7,TGCGCCAGCGCGGACCCCACGTTCTCCGAGCAGTACTTC,CASADPTFSEQYF
TRBV5-1,many,TRBD2,TRBJ2-3,TGCGCCAGCAGCTTGGGGCTAGCGGGGACAGATACGCAGTATTTT,CASSLGLAGTDTQYF
TRBV27,many,.,TRBJ1-2,TGTGCCAGCAGTTTAAAAGACAGTAACTATGGCTACACCTTC,CASSLKDSNYGYTF
TRBV7-2,many,.,TRBJ2-4,TGTGCCAGCAGCCAAGTCTCGGGCGGGTATGGGCTTCAAAACATTCAGTACTTC,CASSQVSGGYGLQNIQYF
TRBV28,many,.,TRBJ2-7,TGTGCCAGCAGTCCCTTTACCGGGGAGCAGTACTTC,CASSPFTGEQYF
TRBV11-2,many,TRBD2,TRBJ2-3,TGTGCCAGCAGCTTAGTGTGGCGGGAGCAGAGAGATACGCAGTATTTT,CASSLVWREQRDTQYF
TRBV7-2,many,.,TRBJ2-5,TGTGCCAGCAGCTTTATTACCCCCGGGAGAGAGACCCAGTACTTC,CASSFITPGRETQYF
TRBV7-2,many,TRBD1,TRBJ2-7,TGTGCCAGCAGCCTGCCGGGACAGGGCATCTACGAGCAGTACTTC,CASSLPGQGIYEQYF
TRBV18,many,.,TRBJ2-2,TGTGCCAGCTCAGAGTTGACAGGACCGGACACCGGGGAGCTGTTTTTT,CASSELTGPDTGELFF
TRBV7-3,many,.,TRBJ2-4,TGTGCCAGCAGCTTAACGGGGAGAGGCAAAAACATTCAGTACTTC,CASSLTGRGKNIQYF
TRBV5-1,many,.,TRBJ1-1,TGCGCCAGCAGCTTGAAGCATGGAGGCCGGAACACTGAAGCTTTCTTT,CASSLKHGGRNTEAFF
TRBV29-1,many,TRBD2,TRBJ2-3,TGCAGCGTTGTTCGACTAGCGGGGACAGATACGCAGTATTTT,CSVVRLAGTDTQYF
TRBV20-1,few,.,TRBJ1-1,TGCAGTGCTAGGGCCGAGATCTGGCGAGCCACTGAAGCTTTCTTT,CSARAEIWRATEAFF
TRBV27,many,TRBD2,TRBJ2-1,TGTGCCAGCAGGCCGACTAGCGGGGGGGCTTCTGAGCAGTTCTTC,CASRPTSGGASEQFF
TRBV5-6,many,.,TRBJ2-7,TGTGCCAGCAGCCCCCTGGGTCAGGAGCAGTACTTC,CASSPLGQEQYF
TRBV6-6,many,.,TRBJ2-3,TGTGCCAGCAGTCGACAGGTTGGAGATACGCAGTATTTT,CASSRQVGDTQYF
TRBV5-4,.,.,TRBJ1-5,TGTGCCAGCAGCCAAAGGGGGATCGATCAGCCCCAGCATTTT,CASSQRGIDQPQHF
TRBV7-3,many,.,TRBJ2-7,TGTGCCAGCAGCGCAGGGCCTAGTTCCTACGAGCAGTACTTC,CASSAGPSSYEQYF
TRBV5-1,many,.,TRBJ1-2,TGCGCCAGCAGCTTGACAGCTAACTATGGCTACACCTTC,CASSLTANYGYTF
TRBV4-1,many,.,TRBJ2-2,TGCGCCAGCAGCCAAGACGGAAACGGGGCGAACACCGGGGAGCTGTTTTTT,CASSQDGNGANTGELFF
TRBV19,many,.,TRBJ2-2,TGTGCCAGTAACACTCCGGGGGCCGGCGGGGAGCTGTTTTTT,CASNTPGAGGELFF
TRBV20-1,many,.,TRBJ1-2,TGCAGTGCTACCAGGGAGACTAACTATGGCTACACCTTC,CSATRETNYGYTF
TRBV9,many,TRBD1,TRBJ2-4,TGTGCCAGCAGCGTAAGGGAGGGACAGGGACAAAACATTCAGTACTTC,CASSVREGQGQNIQYF
TRBV27,many,.,TRBJ2-7,TGTGCCAGCAGTTTACTACAGGTCGGCGGCGAGCAGTACTTC,CASSLLQVGGEQYF
TRBV7-2,many,.,TRBJ2-5,TGTGCCAGCACCAGACCCGGGTCTCAGGAGACCCAGTACTTC,CASTRPGSQETQYF
TRBV2,many,.,TRBJ2-1,TGTGCCAGCTTCCGGGACTTCTCCTACAATGAGCAGTTCTTC,CASFRDFSYNEQFF
TRBV7-2,many,TRBD1,TRBJ1-4,TGTGCCAGCAGCTTACTTAAGTCTAGACAGGGAGAAGAAAAACTGTTTTTT,CASSLLKSRQGEEKLFF
TRBV28,many,.,TRBJ1-2,TGTGCCAGCAGTGTGGGGGGTTCCGCTAACTATGGCTACACCTTC,CASSVGGSANYGYTF
TRBV20-1,many,.,TRBJ2-3,TGCAGTGCCCAGGGCCGGCCGGGCCCAGATACGCAGTATTTT,CSAQGRPGPDTQYF
TRBV7-2,many,TRBD1,TRBJ1-6,TGTGCCAGCAGCTTAAAGGCAGGGGGCTATTCACCCCTCCACTTT,CASSLKAGGYSPLHF
TRBV7-2,many,TRBD2,TRBJ2-1,TGTGCCAGCAGCCTAGCGGGGCAGCAGTTCTTC,CASSLAGQQFF
TRBV6-2/TRBV6-3,many,.,TRBJ1-1,TGTGCCAGCAGTTACGAGCTCGGGCAGGTAGACACTGAAGCTTTCTTT,CASSYELGQVDTEAFF
TRBV28,many,.,TRBJ2-6,TGTGCCAGCAGTCAGCACGGCTCCTCTGGGGCCAACGTCCTGACTTTC,CASSQHGSSGANVLTF
TRBV12-3/TRBV12-4,many,.,TRBJ1-5,TGTGCCAGCAGTTTATTACAGGGTGGTGGGGGCAATCAGCCCCAGCATTTT,CASSLLQGGGGNQPQHF
TRBV5-1,.,TRBD1,TRBJ2-7,TGCGCCAGCACCCGGACAGGGGGCTCTCACGAGCAGTACTTC,CASTRTGGSHEQYF